This T cell receptor beta chain derives from a study of shared clonotypes between healthy human individuals. Study results and caveats: With several donors compared, roughly 4.9% of naive CD4 clonotypes were shared.

Replicate PCRs from sorted subsets contained roughly 200 ng DNA, which is 30,000 to 35,000 T cell genomes. Under the authors' procedure: Junction-only immunoSEQ sequences carried no quality scores, so filtering differed. The assay was immunoSEQ multiplex PCR, and TCRdb's table has in-frame clones only and misses some. For V, J and clone size, that table is used; D and trimming come from the DNA. This sample yields 750,000 to 1,000,000 clones, of which 90% to 95% are seen a single time; more than 20% belongs to the top ten. Naive CD8 populations comprised CD45RO-negative cells positively selected for CCR7, excluding terminally differentiated effector memory CD45RA+ cells. The donors, all of them Caucasian adults, lived in Nashville, Tennessee. About this clone: Antigen specificity is unknown.

The sequence derives from a man under 40 in good health. Input material: naive CD8+ T cells sorted from blood.

Here the CDR3 DNA reads TGTGCCAGCAGCTTTAGGGACCGAAACACCGGGGAGCTGTTTTTT. The encoded protein is CASSFRDRNTGELFF. The chain uses TRBV7-9 and TRBJ2-2; TRBD1 or TRBD2 may be the D gene (5 bases each). Germline CDR1 SEHNR, CDR2 FQNEAQ (reference sequence). The CDR3 totals 15 residues. Trimming shortened V by 3 bases and J by 2 bases, and 10 bases separated the two germline ends. The complete variable domain, with remaining parts taken from reference TRBV7-9 and TRBJ2-2, reads DTGVSQNPRHKITKRGQNVTFRCDPISEHNRLYWYRQTLGQGPEFLTYFQNEAQLEKSRLLSDRFSAERPKGSFSTLEIQRTEQGDSAMYLCASSFRDRNTGELFFGEGSRLTVL.